The 27 T cell receptor beta chains in this list originate from one sample, sequenced in a study of blood T cell repertoires in COVID-19. TCRdb keeps only in-frame clones here, not all; method: immunoSEQ multiplex PCR. The data show 140,000 to 150,000 clones, almost 80% seen once. What was sequenced was peripheral blood. The receptors derive from a middle-aged man with active or convalescent COVID-19.

A few counts support this clone. J is TRBJ2-4 and V is TRBV14; D is unclear. This CDR3 is built from 16 residues. With 0 bases removed from V and 0 bases from J, the gap between germline ends came to 9 bases. CDR1 is SGHDN and CDR2 is FVKESK in the germline V gene. CDR3 DNA sequence: TGTGCCAGCAGCCAAGATCTCAGGCTAGCCAAAAACATTCAGTACTTC. Translated: CASSQDLRLAKNIQYF.

The genes are TRBV19 and TRBJ2-1; maybe TRBD2 (5 bases). V shed 6 bases and J shed 4 bases, with 13 bases lying between them. The CDR3 runs 14 residues. CDR1 is LNHDA and CDR2 is SQIVND in the germline V gene (reference sequence). CDR3 DNA sequence: TGTGCCAGTAGGGTAGAGGGCGCTTACAATGAGCAGTTCTTC. Protein: CASRVEGAYNEQFF.

The J gene is TRBJ2-7, the V gene TRBV3-1 (or the pseudogene TRBV3-2); 10 bases align to TRBD2. CDR1 and CDR2 from the germline V gene are LGHDT and YNNKEL (reference sequence). Trimming took 1 base from V and 7 from J; bases not matched to a gene: 4. The CDR3 runs to 14 residues. In nucleotides, the CDR3 is TGTGCCAGCAGCCAAGGGGGGGGACTAGCGGAGCAGTACTTC. Encoded protein: CASSQGGGLAEQYF.

The chain combines TRBV7-3 with TRBJ2-5; D is possibly TRBD1 (6 bases). The length of the CDR3 is 15 residues. Germline CDR1 is SGHTA and CDR2 is FQGTGA. Trimming removed 5 bases at V and 5 bases at J, with 18 bases between. The CDR3 is CASSQGQGRGETQYF. CDR3 coding DNA: TGTGCCAGCAGCCAGGGACAAGGGCGCGGGGAGACCCAGTACTTC.

V gene TRBV9 combines with J gene TRBJ2-3; 7 bases are a match to TRBD1. The CDR3 spans 13 residues. Germline values: CDR1 SGDLS, CDR2 YYNGEE. With 4 bases clipped from V and 5 bases from J, the junction kept 4 bases outside the gene matches. CDR3 DNA sequence: TGTGCCAGCAGCCCTACAGGGGAAGATACGCAGTATTTT. Translated: CASSPTGEDTQYF.

The chain combines TRBV5-1 with TRBJ2-5; 10 bases are a match to TRBD2. The CDR3 spans 15 residues. J was trimmed by 2 bases and V by 3 bases; bases with no gene match: 4. Germline V gene data show CDR1 as SGHRS and CDR2 as YFSETQ. This CDR3 reads CASSSGTSVQETQYF. The CDR3, as DNA: TGCGCCAGCAGCTCCGGGACTAGCGTGCAAGAGACCCAGTACTTC.

The chain couples TRBV9 to TRBJ2-3; 9 bases align to TRBD2. This CDR3 spans 18 amino acids. CDR1 and CDR2 (germline): SGDLS, YYNGEE. The trim removed 0 bases at V and 2 bases at J, leaving 10 bases unmatched. The CDR3 region is CASSVATGLAVATDTQYF. Here the CDR3 DNA reads TGTGCCAGCAGCGTAGCTACGGGACTAGCAGTAGCCACAGATACGCAGTATTTT.

Only one count was recorded for this clone. The rearrangement uses TRBV6-6 and TRBJ2-1; TRBD1 matches at 8 bases. V gave up 4 bases and J gave up 7 bases; unmatched junction bases: 6. Germline CDR1 reads MNHNY; CDR2 reads SVGAGI (reference sequence). This CDR3 has 14 amino acids. The CDR3 spells CASSFFTGGNEQFF. CDR3 DNA sequence: TGTGCCAGCAGTTTCTTTACAGGGGGGAATGAGCAGTTCTTC.

The chain couples TRBV5-6 to TRBJ1-1; 10 bases agree with TRBD1. Germline assignment: CDR1 SGHDT and CDR2 YYEEEE. The V gene end was trimmed by 5 bases and the J gene end by 5 bases; junction bases not matched to a gene: 9. There are 15 residues in the CDR3. The DNA of the CDR3 is TGTGCCAGCAGGCCAGACAGGGGGCTTCGGACTGAAGCTTTCTTT. Amino acid sequence: CASRPDRGLRTEAFF.

The chain has TRBV19 and TRBJ2-1, with TRBD2 as a possible D gene (7 bases). The CDR3 runs 14 residues. V was trimmed by 8 bases and J by 6 bases, leaving 17 bases between them. The germline gives CDR1 LNHDA, CDR2 SQIVND (reference sequence). The DNA of the CDR3 is TGTGCCAGTGCCAGAGCGGGACAATCCAATGAGCAGTTCTTC. Protein sequence: CASARAGQSNEQFF.

This chain uses TRBV10-3 with TRBJ1-5, with unresolved D. V was cut by 6 bases and J by 0 bases, with 12 bases left in between. This CDR3 region has 15 residues. CDR1 and CDR2 (germline): ENHRY, SYGVKD. This CDR3 is CAISERLSSNQPQHF. For the CDR3, the DNA is TGTGCCATCAGCGAAAGACTATCTAGCAATCAGCCCCAGCATTTT.

The gene calls are TRBV6-1 and TRBJ1-2, with a tentative D call TRBD1 (6 bases). V was pared by 2 bases and J by 2 bases, with 9 bases between. The V gene's germline CDR1 is MNHNS and CDR2 SASEGT. The CDR3 is 14 residues long. The CDR3 spells CASSESGQNYGYTF. DNA for the CDR3: TGTGCCAGCAGTGAATCCGGACAGAACTATGGCTACACCTTC.

The rearrangement uses TRBV3-1 (or the pseudogene TRBV3-2) and TRBJ1-6; D possibly corresponds to TRBD1 (5 bases). In germline, CDR1 is LGHDT, CDR2 YNNKEL (reference sequence). The CDR3 is made up of 15 amino acids. The V and J ends lost 1 base and 9 bases respectively, with 13 bases between them. The CDR3 bases are TGTGCCAGCAGCCAAGGTTGGGTGGGGGGTTCACCCCTCCACTTT. This sequence encodes CASSQGWVGGSPLHF.

The V and J genes are TRBV7-7 and TRBJ2-2, with TRBD1 matching over 7 bases. The CDR3 has 14 amino acids. Germline loops: CDR1 SSHAT, CDR2 FNYEAQ (reference sequence). V lost 5 bases and J lost 4; bases outside the gene matches: 4. The CDR3 region is CASSRGTVTGELFF. In DNA form, the CDR3 reads TGTGCCAGCAGCCGAGGGACAGTCACCGGGGAGCTGTTTTTT.

This rearrangement joins TRBV28 to TRBJ2-5, with D tentatively TRBD2 (6 bases). Germline V gene data show CDR1 as MDHEN and CDR2 as SYDVKM. Trimming removed 9 bases from V and 9 bases from J, with 20 bases in between. The CDR3 is 13 residues long. DNA for the CDR3: TGTGCCAGTGAGAGGGCATGGGGCGGGGCCCAGTACTTC. Protein product: CASERAWGGAQYF.

This clone showed up just once. This rearrangement joins TRBV19 to TRBJ2-7; 8 nucleotides align to TRBD1. The V and J ends lost 5 bases and 4 bases, in that order; junction bases with no gene match: 10. The germline CDR1 and CDR2 sequences are LNHDA and SQIVND (reference sequence). The CDR3 consists of 15 residues. The CDR3 DNA sequence: TGTGCCAGTAGTTACAGGGCAGGGGGCTTGTACGAGCAGTACTTC. Translating it yields CASSYRAGGLYEQYF.

This clone turned up a few times. The V and J genes are TRBV7-9 and TRBJ2-5; TRBD2 might be the D (6 bases). This CDR3 has 13 residues. Germline V gene lookup returns CDR1 SEHNR and CDR2 FQNEAQ (reference sequence). V was cut by 5 bases and J by 2 bases, with 9 bases left in between. The CDR3 is CASSTGLQETQYF. The CDR3 DNA follows: TGTGCCAGCAGCACGGGACTTCAAGAGACCCAGTACTTC. Filled out from reference TRBV7-9 and TRBJ2-5, the complete variable domain reads DTGVSQNPRHKITKRGQNVTFRCDPISEHNRLYWYRQTLGQGPEFLTYFQNEAQLEKSRLLSDRFSAERPKGSFSTLEIQRTEQGDSAMYLCASSTGLQETQYFGPGTRLLVL.

The chain carries TRBV5-4 and TRBJ2-2; D remains unclear. The V gene's germline CDR1 is SGHNT and CDR2 YYREEE (reference sequence). This CDR3 region has 16 residues. Trimming pared 0 bases from V and 4 bases from J, leaving 13 bases between. This CDR3 is CASSLGGRSSTGELFF. The CDR3 DNA sequence: TGTGCCAGCAGCTTGGGTGGAAGGAGCTCCACCGGGGAGCTGTTTTTT. The whole variable domain, remainder taken from reference TRBV5-4 and TRBJ2-2, is ETGVTQSPTHLIKTRGQQVTLRCSSQSGHNTVSWYQQALGQGPQFIFQYYREEENGRGNFPPRFSGLQFPNYSSELNVNALELDDSALYLCASSLGGRSSTGELFFGEGSRLTVL.

The chain couples TRBV9 to TRBJ1-3; 7 bases line up with TRBD1. The V gene end was trimmed by 3 bases and the J gene end by 4 bases; junction bases not matched to a gene: 13. This CDR3 is built from 17 residues. CDR1 is SGDLS and CDR2 is YYNGEE in the germline V gene. The chain's CDR3 is CASSEGAPVRPGNTIYF. The DNA for the CDR3 is TGTGCCAGCAGCGAGGGGGCTCCGGTTAGGCCCGGAAACACCATATATTTT.

This chain uses TRBV6-5 with TRBJ1-1; 7 bases align to TRBD1. The germline V gene encodes CDR1 MNHEY and CDR2 SVGAGI. V lost 6 bases and J lost 7; bases outside the gene matches: 8. This CDR3 comprises 13 residues. CDR3 residues: CASSTGTAYEAFF. In DNA, the CDR3 is TGTGCCAGCAGCACCGGGACAGCGTATGAAGCTTTCTTT.

The V gene is TRBV3-1 (or the pseudogene TRBV3-2), the J gene TRBJ2-2; 8 nucleotides align to TRBD1. From germline, CDR1 is LGHDT and CDR2 YNNKEL (reference sequence). The V gene end was trimmed by 0 bases and the J gene end by 1 base; junction bases not matched to a gene: 4. The CDR3 sequence is 17 residues long. CDR3 sequence reads: CASSQEWGTGNTGELFF. In DNA, the CDR3 is TGTGCCAGCAGCCAAGAATGGGGGACAGGGAACACCGGGGAGCTGTTTTTT.

The V call is TRBV6-5, the J call TRBJ1-4; D might be TRBD1 (5 bases). CDR3 length: 15 amino acids. V was cut by 8 bases and J by 8 bases, with 21 bases left in between. Germline V gene lookup returns CDR1 MNHEY and CDR2 SVGAGI. The CDR3 protein is CASRRAPFGGEKLFF. In DNA, the CDR3 is TGTGCCAGCCGAAGGGCCCCTTTCGGGGGGGAAAAACTGTTTTTT.

V is TRBV27 and J is TRBJ1-2; TRBD1 agrees at 7 bases. Per the germline V gene, CDR1 is MNHEY and CDR2 is SMNVEV (reference sequence). The length of the CDR3 is 14 residues. V gave up 2 bases and J gave up 4 bases; unmatched junction bases: 4. The CDR3 nucleotides read TGTGCCAGCAGTTTAACGGGACAGCTCTATGGCTACACCTTC. Encoded protein: CASSLTGQLYGYTF.

V gene TRBV27 combines with J gene TRBJ2-7, with a tentative D call TRBD2 (5 bases). V lost 2 bases and J 6 bases, leaving 8 bases between the germline ends. This CDR3 is built from 12 residues. In germline, CDR1 is MNHEY, CDR2 SMNVEV (reference sequence). CDR3: CASSLRGFEQYF. The CDR3 nucleotides read TGTGCCAGCAGTTTACGAGGGTTCGAGCAGTACTTC.

The chain recombines TRBV5-6 with TRBJ2-7, with D perhaps TRBD1 (6 bases). CDR1 and CDR2 (germline): SGHDT, YYEEEE. The CDR3 is 17 amino acids. The germline V and J ends were trimmed by 3 bases and 0 bases, with 19 bases remaining between them. This CDR3 reads CASSWSVETGSSYEQYF. CDR3 nucleotide sequence: TGTGCCAGCAGCTGGTCAGTTGAGACAGGAAGCTCCTACGAGCAGTACTTC.

The CDR3 reads CSVEVGGANTEAFF. Here the CDR3 DNA reads TGCAGCGTTGAAGTGGGTGGAGCGAACACTGAAGCTTTCTTT. The rearrangement uses TRBV29-1 and TRBJ1-1; D not resolved. Trimming left V 1 base short and J 1 base short, with 10 bases between. From germline, CDR1 is SQVTM and CDR2 ANQGSEA. CDR3 length: 14 residues.

This clone has just one count. The J gene is TRBJ1-3, the V gene TRBV9, with D tentatively TRBD1 (6 bases). CDR3 length: 15 amino acids. V lost 4 bases to trimming and J lost 1 base, with 12 bases between them. The germline gives CDR1 SGDLS, CDR2 YYNGEE. In DNA form, the CDR3 reads TGTGCCAGCAGCACTCACAGGGTATCTGGAAACACCATATATTTT. Encoded protein: CASSTHRVSGNTIYF.